These T cell receptor beta chains were read from a single sample in a study of cytomegalovirus exposure and HLA in healthy donors. Data came from immunoSEQ multiplex PCR; TCRdb stores just in-frame clones and leaves some out. Of 150,000 to 250,000 clones in the sample, about 81% are singletons; the top ten hold 6.5%. The sample comprised PBMCs. These receptors were collected from a woman in her fifties or sixties in good health and CMV-seropositive. Both conserved end residues are part of each CDR3. The D gene is left open where the match is weak. The size entry is marked missing in some rows and otherwise reads once, few, many or a size class.

TRBD2	TRBV29-1	.	TRBJ2-3	CSVRPGLAGGTQYF	TGCAGCGTTCGTCCGGGACTAGCGGGAGGTACGCAGTATTTT
.	TRBV5-6	.	TRBJ2-3	CASSLEYLPDTQYF	TGTGCCAGCAGCTTGGAATACCTACCCGATACGCAGTATTTT
.	TRBV27	.	TRBJ2-5	CASSFDFQETQYF	TGTGCCAGCAGTTTCGACTTTCAAGAGACCCAGTACTTC
.	TRBV11-3	.	TRBJ2-3	CASSYRQAGDTQYF	TGTGCCAGCAGCTATCGACAGGCCGGCGATACGCAGTATTTT
.	TRBV5-1	.	TRBJ2-5	CASSFGGGAETQYF	TGCGCCAGCAGCTTTGGAGGGGGGGCAGAGACCCAGTACTTC
.	TRBV28	.	TRBJ1-2	CASRSDRNANYGYTF	TGTGCCAGCAGATCCGACAGGAACGCTAACTATGGCTACACCTTC
.	TRBV5-1	.	TRBJ2-7	CASSAGPSYEQYF	TGCGCCAGCAGCGCGGGACCTTCCTACGAGCAGTACTTC
TRBD2	TRBV4-1	few	TRBJ2-3	CASSPGTSGLQYF	TGCGCCAGCAGCCCAGGGACTAGCGGGCTCCAGTATTTT
.	TRBV5-6	.	TRBJ2-4	CASSLPVLAAKNIQYF	TGTGCCAGCAGCTTGCCCGTCTTAGCCGCCAAAAACATTCAGTACTTC
TRBD1	TRBV18	.	TRBJ1-1	CASSGQEGNTEAFF	TGTGCCAGCTCAGGACAGGAGGGAAACACTGAAGCTTTCTTT
TRBD1	TRBV2	.	TRBJ1-2	CASRAGGGGTF	TGTGCCAGCAGGGCAGGGGGCGGCGGCACCTTC
TRBD2	TRBV5-1	once	TRBJ2-7	CASRSLAGGPKEQYF	TGCGCCAGCCGTTCTCTAGCGGGAGGGCCAAAGGAGCAGTACTTC
TRBD2	TRBV16	.	TRBJ2-7	CASSQSGKRGLHEQYF	TGTGCCAGCAGCCAATCGGGTAAGCGGGGCCTCCACGAGCAGTACTTC
TRBD2	TRBV19	.	TRBJ2-3	CASSIGLAGGIGGTDTQYF	TGTGCCAGTAGTATAGGACTAGCGGGGGGCATAGGAGGCACAGATACGCAGTATTTT
TRBD2	TRBV4-2	.	TRBJ2-3	CASSQDWGTSVPDTQYF	TGTGCCAGCAGCCAAGATTGGGGGACTAGCGTGCCAGATACGCAGTATTTT
TRBD1	TRBV19	.	TRBJ2-2	CATGTGEFGELFF	TGTGCCACGGGGACAGGGGAATTCGGGGAGCTGTTTTTT
.	TRBV9	once	TRBJ1-5	CASSTQGDQPQHF	TGTGCCAGCAGCACACAGGGAGACCAGCCCCAGCATTTT
.	TRBV5-1	.	TRBJ1-3	CASSFGPGASGNTIYF	TGCGCCAGCAGCTTTGGGCCTGGGGCATCTGGAAACACCATATATTTT
.	TRBV5-1	few	TRBJ2-7	CASSPTSGVSYEQYF	TGCGCCAGCAGCCCTACCAGCGGCGTCTCCTACGAGCAGTACTTC
TRBD1	TRBV30	.	TRBJ2-7	CAWSVGQGASYEQYF	TGTGCCTGGAGTGTGGGGCAGGGGGCCTCCTACGAGCAGTACTTC
.	TRBV27	once	TRBJ2-7	CASSLSPGGGYEQYF	TGTGCCAGCAGTTTATCCCCGGGGGGCGGCTACGAGCAGTACTTC
.	TRBV7-2	.	TRBJ1-1	CASSLNGEAFF	TGTGCCAGCAGCTTGAACGGTGAAGCTTTCTTT
TRBD1	TRBV6-1	.	TRBJ2-7	CASRTGLYEQYF	TGTGCCAGCAGGACAGGGCTCTACGAGCAGTACTTC
TRBD2	TRBV7-2	.	TRBJ2-5	CASSPWTSGQETQYF	TGTGCCAGCAGCCCCTGGACTAGCGGACAAGAGACCCAGTACTTC
TRBD1	TRBV6-5	.	TRBJ1-2	CASSTDRGGYGYTF	TGTGCCAGCAGCACGGACAGGGGCGGATATGGCTACACCTTC
.	TRBV19	.	TRBJ2-3	CASRDRQLPTDTQYF	TGTGCCAGTAGGGACCGACAGCTCCCCACAGATACGCAGTATTTT
.	TRBV27	.	TRBJ1-2	CASSLARDAYGYTF	TGTGCCAGCAGTCTGGCCAGGGATGCCTATGGCTACACCTTC
TRBD2	TRBV6-5	.	TRBJ2-7	CASSFQRDSIYEQYF	TGTGCCAGCAGTTTCCAGCGGGATTCGATCTACGAGCAGTACTTC
.	TRBV14	.	TRBJ1-1	CASSQDIGVWTEAFF	TGTGCCAGCAGCCAAGATATCGGGGTTTGGACTGAAGCTTTCTTT
TRBD2	TRBV15	few	TRBJ2-3	CATSRDRASGGPFNTQYF	TGTGCCACCAGCAGAGATAGGGCTAGCGGGGGCCCTTTTAATACGCAGTATTTT
.	TRBV28	few	TRBJ2-1	CASSPNTRTAYNEQFF	TGTGCCAGCAGTCCTAATACCCGGACAGCCTACAATGAGCAGTTCTTC
.	TRBV18	.	TRBJ1-6	CASSPTWGGTEGVSPLHF	TGTGCCAGCTCACCGACGTGGGGGGGAACCGAGGGTGTTTCACCCCTCCACTTT
TRBD1	TRBV2	.	TRBJ2-7	CASYGTGVSYEQYF	TGTGCCAGCTACGGGACAGGCGTCTCCTACGAGCAGTACTTC
.	TRBV28	.	TRBJ1-1	CASSRDAGAFF	TGTGCCAGCAGTCGGGATGCGGGGGCTTTCTTT
.	TRBV9	.	TRBJ2-7	CASSVATGQHEQYF	TGTGCCAGCAGCGTAGCTACAGGGCAGCACGAGCAGTACTTC
.	TRBV29-1	.	TRBJ2-5	CSAKKGEETQYF	TGCAGCGCTAAAAAGGGGGAAGAGACCCAGTACTTC
TRBD2	TRBV10-3	.	TRBJ2-3	CATRLATYTDTQYF	TGTGCCACCAGACTAGCGACCTACACAGATACGCAGTATTTT
TRBD1	TRBV7-9	.	TRBJ1-2	CSSSLGQGAWYYTF	TGTTCCAGCAGCTTAGGACAGGGGGCTTGGTACTACACCTTC
.	TRBV6-6	.	TRBJ1-5	CASSYTGDFNQPQHF	TGTGCCAGCAGTTACACGGGAGACTTCAATCAGCCCCAGCATTTT
.	TRBV5-1	.	TRBJ1-6	CASSEDGRSNSPLHF	TGCGCCAGCAGCGAAGACGGGAGGTCGAATTCACCCCTCCACTTT